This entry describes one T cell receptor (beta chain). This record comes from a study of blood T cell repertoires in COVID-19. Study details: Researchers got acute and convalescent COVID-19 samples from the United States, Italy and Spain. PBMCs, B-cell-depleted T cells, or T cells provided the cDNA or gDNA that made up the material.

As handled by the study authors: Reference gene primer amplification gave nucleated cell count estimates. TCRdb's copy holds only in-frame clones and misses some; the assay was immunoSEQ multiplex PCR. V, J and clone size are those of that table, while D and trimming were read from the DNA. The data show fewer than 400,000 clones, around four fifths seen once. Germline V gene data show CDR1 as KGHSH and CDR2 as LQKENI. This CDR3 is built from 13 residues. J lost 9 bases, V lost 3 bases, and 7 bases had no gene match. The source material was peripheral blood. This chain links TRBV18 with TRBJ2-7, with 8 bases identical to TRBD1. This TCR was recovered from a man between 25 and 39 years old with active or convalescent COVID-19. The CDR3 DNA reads TGTGCCAGCTCACCGGACAGGGCGGCCCCGCAGTACTTC. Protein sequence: CASSPDRAAPQYF.